Shown below are 19 T cell receptor beta chains from a single sample sequenced in a study of early T cells in non-severe SARS-CoV-2 infection. TCRdb re-called the 5' RACE reads with MiXCR, one entry per CDR3 protein. Of 20,000 to 25,000 distinct CDR3 sequences listed, about 5% are singletons. Sequenced: whole blood. Receptor source: an adult who was a healthcare worker with PCR-confirmed SARS-CoV-2 infection or an uninfected control (not recorded which).

Many counts were recorded for this clonotype. The genes are TRBV3-1 and TRBJ1-1; TRBD1 is a possible D gene (5 bases). CDR1 and CDR2 (germline): LGHDT, YNNKEL (reference sequence). Trimming left V 4 bases short and J 1 base short, with 16 bases between. The length of the CDR3 is 16 residues. The chain's CDR3 is CASSPHRWGGNTEAFF. The CDR3 DNA reads TGTGCCAGCAGCCCCCACAGGTGGGGGGGGAACACTGAAGCTTTCTTT.

This clonotype was counted a few times. This sequence joins TRBV3-1 and TRBJ1-1, with 7 bases that match TRBD1. V shed 5 bases, J shed 3 bases, and the junction held 9 bases outside the gene matches. Germline loops: CDR1 LGHDT, CDR2 YNNKEL (reference sequence). The CDR3 runs 15 residues. The CDR3 sequence: CASSGRQGRDTEAFF. As DNA, the CDR3 is TGTGCCAGCAGCGGAAGACAGGGTCGGGACACTGAAGCTTTCTTT.

This clonotype was picked up many times. The chain employs TRBV7-2 and TRBJ1-6; 7 bases line up with TRBD1. Germline V gene sequence: CDR1 SGHTA, CDR2 FQGNSA. The CDR3 loop spans 14 amino acids. V shed 3 bases, J shed 12 bases, and the junction held 8 bases outside the gene matches. The CDR3 reads CASSLGQFLRPLHF. DNA for the CDR3: TGTGCCAGCAGCTTGGGACAGTTCCTCAGACCCCTCCACTTT.

As concerns this clonotype: Mismatch with germline at one junction end may stem from a read error. This sequence joins TRBV28 and TRBJ2-7; TRBD1 agrees at 7 bases. CDR1 is MDHEN and CDR2 is SYDVKM in the germline V gene. The CDR3 loop spans 14 amino acids. CDR3 residues: CASIPSQTGTQGDF. CDR3 coding DNA: TGTGCCAGCATCCCCTCTCAGACAGGGACCCAGGGGGACTTC.

By share, this clonotype counts as medium-sized (0.01 to 0.1%). The chain recombines TRBV7-2 with TRBJ1-2, with TRBD1 identical over 9 bases. This CDR3 region has 14 residues. Germline CDR1 is SGHTA and CDR2 is FQGNSA. V dropped 1 base and J dropped 5; count of bases not matched to a gene: 2. CDR3 residues: CASSLVGTGYGYTF. The CDR3 DNA is TGTGCCAGCAGCTTAGTAGGGACAGGGTATGGCTACACCTTC.

This clonotype has a handful of counts. V usage is TRBV29-1 and J usage is TRBJ2-7; TRBD1 agrees at 7 bases. The germline V gene encodes CDR1 SQVTM and CDR2 ANQGSEA. V was pared by 6 bases and J by 1 base, with 9 bases of the junction left unmatched. The CDR3 runs 14 residues. Here the CDR3 reads CSVGWTGLSYEQYF. CDR3 coding DNA: TGCAGCGTGGGCTGGACAGGTCTATCCTACGAGCAGTACTTC.

This clonotype was seen at least ten times. The V gene is TRBV11-3, the J gene TRBJ2-3; 8 nucleotides match TRBD2. The CDR3 length is 14 residues. Germline assignment: CDR1 SGHNT and CDR2 YENEEA. The J segment lost 4 bases and the V segment lost 5 bases, leaving 5 bases of the junction unmatched. Written as DNA, the CDR3 is TGTGCCAGCAGCCCCCGGCGGGGGGCAGATACGCAGTATTTT. Protein product: CASSPRRGADTQYF.

About this clonotype itself: A much larger clonotype is one base distant, so this may be a read error. The chain uses TRBV7-3 and TRBJ2-5; TRBD2 agrees at 7 bases. This CDR3 contains 13 residues. Germline V gene sequence: CDR1 SGHTA, CDR2 FQGTGA. The CDR3 loop is CAGSPGLQETQYF. In nucleotides, the CDR3 is TGTGCCGGCAGCCCGGGACTACAAGAGACCCAGTACTTC.

This clonotype was picked up many times. Germline is not matched at one junction end, which may reflect a read error. This chain uses TRBV28 with TRBJ1-5; D might be TRBD1 (5 bases). The CDR3 has 14 amino acids. Germline CDR1 reads MDHEN; CDR2 reads SYDVKM. The CDR3 reads CASSSRAVGEPQLF. For the CDR3, the DNA is TGTGCCAGCAGTTCCCGGGCCGTGGGGGAGCCCCAGCTTTTT.

This clonotype has only a few counts. V gene TRBV11-2 combines with J gene TRBJ1-6; tentatively, D is TRBD1 (5 bases). The germline V gene encodes CDR1 SGHAT and CDR2 FQNNGV. The length of the CDR3 is 15 residues. Trimming removed 5 bases from V and 3 bases from J, with 11 bases in between. Here the CDR3 reads CASSPGRNYNSPLHF. The DNA of the CDR3 is TGTGCCAGCAGCCCGGGACGGAACTATAATTCACCCCTCCACTTT.

The CDR3 spells CASSQDPGVTEAFF. CDR3 DNA sequence: TGTGCCAGCAGCCAAGATCCAGGGGTCACTGAAGCTTTCTTT. V and J are TRBV14 and TRBJ1-1; TRBD1 might be the D (6 bases). This CDR3 spans 14 amino acids. CDR1 is SGHDN and CDR2 is FVKESK in the germline V gene. Trimming left V 0 bases short and J 4 bases short, with 9 bases between.

With respect to this clonotype: One end of the junction fails to match germline, which may point to a read error. The V call is TRBV7-9, the J call TRBJ2-3; D is possibly TRBD1 (6 bases). The CDR3 covers 16 residues. Germline V gene sequence: CDR1 SEHNR, CDR2 FQNEAQ (reference sequence). The CDR3 coding sequence is TGTGTCAGCAGCTCGTACAGGGATGATAGCACAGATACGCAGTATTTT. The encoded protein is CVSSSYRDDSTDTQYF.

This clonotype was seen many times. The J gene is TRBJ2-2, the V gene TRBV5-1; D call uncertain. Between the trimmed V and J ends, which lost 1 base and 6 bases, there was a span of 10 bases. The CDR3 contains 14 residues. Germline CDR1 and CDR2: SGHRS and YFSETQ. This CDR3 reads CASSLYSSSGELFF. In DNA, the CDR3 is TGCGCCAGCAGCTTGTATAGTTCGTCCGGGGAGCTGTTTTTT.

The table lists this clonotype with many counts. The genes are TRBV28 and TRBJ2-3; the D is unclear. Germline V gene data show CDR1 as MDHEN and CDR2 as SYDVKM. V lost 3 bases and J lost 4, with 11 bases in between. The CDR3 is 14 amino acids. For the CDR3, the DNA is TGTGCCAGCAGTTTTGTGGCCAGCCCAGATACGCAGTATTTT. Amino acid sequence: CASSFVASPDTQYF.

This chain uses TRBV19 with TRBJ2-6; D unclear. This CDR3 has 14 residues. Germline values: CDR1 LNHDA, CDR2 SQIVND (reference sequence). V lost 9 bases, J lost 0 bases, and 9 bases lay in between. The CDR3 nucleotides read TGTGCCAGCCACCAGGACTCTGGGGCCAACGTCCTGACTTTC. Amino acid sequence: CASHQDSGANVLTF. Using reference TRBV19 and TRBJ2-6 for the parts outside the CDR3, the full variable domain is DGGITQSPKYLFRKEGQNVTLSCEQNLNHDAMYWYRQDPGQGLRLIYYSQIVNDFQKGDIAEGYSVSREKKESFPLTVTSAQKNPTAFYLCASHQDSGANVLTFGAGSRLTVL.

This clonotype has a count of ten or more. V and J are TRBV6-2 or TRBV6-3 and TRBJ2-3; the D gene is possibly TRBD1 (5 bases). CDR3 length: 15 amino acids. Trimming cost V 2 bases and J 5 bases, with 14 bases left between them. Germline V gene data show CDR1 as MNHEY and CDR2 as SVGEGT. This CDR3 is CASSYGAQRRDTQYF. Written as DNA, the CDR3 is TGTGCCAGCAGTTACGGGGCCCAGAGGAGAGATACGCAGTATTTT.

The genes are TRBV6-5 and TRBJ2-7; 8 bases agree with TRBD2. Germline V gives CDR1 MNHEY, CDR2 SVGAGI. After removal of 5 bases from V and 6 bases from J, the junction contained 6 bases not matched to a gene. CDR3 length: 13 amino acids. CDR3 bases: TGTGCCAGCAGTCCCGGGAGGGGTTCCGAGCAGTACTTC. This translates into CASSPGRGSEQYF.

This clonotype has a count of ten or more. The chain links TRBV28 to TRBJ2-2, with a tentative D call TRBD1 (5 bases). Trimming shortened V by 8 bases and J by 2 bases, and 12 bases separated the two germline ends. The CDR3 has 14 amino acids. CDR1 and CDR2 from the germline V gene are MDHEN and SYDVKM. The CDR3 protein is CASLKDTNTGELFF. The CDR3 nucleotides are TGTGCCAGCCTCAAGGACACTAACACCGGGGAGCTGTTTTTT.

In this sample, this clonotype turned up many times. The chain joins TRBV29-1 to TRBJ2-1; D uncertain. The V gene lost 4 bases and the J gene lost 4 bases, with 11 bases spanning the gap. This CDR3 contains 13 residues. CDR1 is SQVTM and CDR2 is ANQGSEA in the germline V gene. The CDR3 DNA reads as TGCAGCGTTGCACAGCCAAGGTACAATGAGCAGTTCTTC. Translation gives CSVAQPRYNEQFF.